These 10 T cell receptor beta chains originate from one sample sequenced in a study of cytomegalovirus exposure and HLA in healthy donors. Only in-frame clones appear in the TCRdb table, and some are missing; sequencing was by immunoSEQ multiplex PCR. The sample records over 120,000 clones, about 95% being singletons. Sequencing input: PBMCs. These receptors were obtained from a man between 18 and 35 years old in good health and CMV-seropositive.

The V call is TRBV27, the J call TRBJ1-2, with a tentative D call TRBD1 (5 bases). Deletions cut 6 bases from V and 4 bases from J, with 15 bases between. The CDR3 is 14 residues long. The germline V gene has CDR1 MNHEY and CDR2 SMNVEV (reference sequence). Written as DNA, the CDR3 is TGTGCCAGCAGCCCATGGGGGGGGAGCTATGGCTACACCTTC. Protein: CASSPWGGSYGYTF.

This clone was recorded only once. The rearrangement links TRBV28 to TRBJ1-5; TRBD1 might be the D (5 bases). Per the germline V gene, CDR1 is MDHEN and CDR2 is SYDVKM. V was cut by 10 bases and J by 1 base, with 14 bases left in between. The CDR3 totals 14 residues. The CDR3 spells CAIQLGGSNQPQHF. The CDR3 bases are TGTGCCATCCAACTCGGGGGGAGCAATCAGCCCCAGCATTTT.

The CDR3 DNA follows: TGTGCCAGCAGCTTAACCCGGGACAGGAATTTTAACACTGAAGCTTTCTTT. Its translation is CASSLTRDRNFNTEAFF. The chain uses TRBV7-9 and TRBJ1-1; TRBD1 matches 8 bases. The CDR3 consists of 17 residues. Germline V CDR1 and CDR2: SEHNR, FQNEAQ (reference sequence). V lost 2 bases to trimming and J lost 2 bases; unmatched junction nucleotides: 10.

CDR3: CASSLRENTEAFF. For the CDR3, the DNA is TGTGCCAGCAGTTTGAGGGAGAACACTGAAGCTTTCTTT. This chain uses TRBV28 with TRBJ1-1; D gene uncertain. The CDR3 spans 13 residues. V gave up 3 bases and J gave up 1 base, with 6 bases separating them. Germline loops: CDR1 MDHEN, CDR2 SYDVKM.

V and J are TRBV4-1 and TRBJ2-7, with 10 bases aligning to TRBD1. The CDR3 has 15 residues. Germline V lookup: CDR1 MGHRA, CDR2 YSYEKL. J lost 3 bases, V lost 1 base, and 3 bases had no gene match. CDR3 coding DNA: TGCGCCAGCAGCCAAGTGACAGGGGGCGGCTACGAGCAGTACTTC. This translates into CASSQVTGGGYEQYF.

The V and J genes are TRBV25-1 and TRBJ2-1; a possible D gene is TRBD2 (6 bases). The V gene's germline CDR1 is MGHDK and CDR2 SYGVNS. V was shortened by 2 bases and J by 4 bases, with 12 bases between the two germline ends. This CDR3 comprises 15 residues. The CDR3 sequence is CASSELLAVYNEQFF. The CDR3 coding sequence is TGTGCCAGCAGTGAACTACTAGCAGTTTACAATGAGCAGTTCTTC.

The CDR3 sequence: CAISEGGRGGRGTDTQYF. The CDR3 bases are TGTGCCATCAGTGAGGGGGGTCGGGGCGGCAGGGGTACAGATACGCAGTATTTT. The V call is TRBV10-3, the J call TRBJ2-3, with D possibly TRBD1 on 6 matching bases. Germline CDR1 ENHRY, CDR2 SYGVKD. This CDR3 comprises 18 residues. The V and J ends lost 2 bases and 3 bases respectively, with 21 bases between them.

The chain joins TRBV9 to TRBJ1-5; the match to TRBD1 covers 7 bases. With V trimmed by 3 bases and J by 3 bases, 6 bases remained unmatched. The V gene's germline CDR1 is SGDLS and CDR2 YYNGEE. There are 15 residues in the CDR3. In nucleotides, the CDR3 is TGTGCCAGCAGCGGAGGGGACAGCCCCAATCAGCCCCAGCATTTT. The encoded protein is CASSGGDSPNQPQHF.

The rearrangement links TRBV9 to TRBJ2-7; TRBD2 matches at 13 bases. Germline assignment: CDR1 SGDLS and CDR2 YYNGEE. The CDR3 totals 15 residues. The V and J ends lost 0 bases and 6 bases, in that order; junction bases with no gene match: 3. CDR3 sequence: CASSVGLAGGSEQYF. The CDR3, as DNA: TGTGCCAGCAGCGTAGGACTAGCGGGAGGATCCGAGCAGTACTTC.

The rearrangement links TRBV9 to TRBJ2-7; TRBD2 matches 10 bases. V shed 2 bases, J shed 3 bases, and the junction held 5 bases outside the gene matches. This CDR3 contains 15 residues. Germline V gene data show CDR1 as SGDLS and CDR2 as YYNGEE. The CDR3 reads CASSVSGGGSYEQYF. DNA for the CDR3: TGTGCCAGCAGCGTCAGCGGGGGGGGGAGCTACGAGCAGTACTTC.